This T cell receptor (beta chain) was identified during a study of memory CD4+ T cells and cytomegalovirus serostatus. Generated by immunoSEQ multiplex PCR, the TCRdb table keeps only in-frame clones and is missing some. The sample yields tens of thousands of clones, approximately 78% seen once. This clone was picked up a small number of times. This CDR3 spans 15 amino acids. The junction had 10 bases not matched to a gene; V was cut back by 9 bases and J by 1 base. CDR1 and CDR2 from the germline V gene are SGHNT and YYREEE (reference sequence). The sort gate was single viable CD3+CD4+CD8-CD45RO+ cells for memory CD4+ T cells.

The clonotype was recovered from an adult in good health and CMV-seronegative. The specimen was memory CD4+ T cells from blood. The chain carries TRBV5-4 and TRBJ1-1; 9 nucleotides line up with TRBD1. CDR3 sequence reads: CATKRTGVSNTEAFF. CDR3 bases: TGTGCCACCAAGAGGACAGGGGTTTCGAACACTGAAGCTTTCTTT.